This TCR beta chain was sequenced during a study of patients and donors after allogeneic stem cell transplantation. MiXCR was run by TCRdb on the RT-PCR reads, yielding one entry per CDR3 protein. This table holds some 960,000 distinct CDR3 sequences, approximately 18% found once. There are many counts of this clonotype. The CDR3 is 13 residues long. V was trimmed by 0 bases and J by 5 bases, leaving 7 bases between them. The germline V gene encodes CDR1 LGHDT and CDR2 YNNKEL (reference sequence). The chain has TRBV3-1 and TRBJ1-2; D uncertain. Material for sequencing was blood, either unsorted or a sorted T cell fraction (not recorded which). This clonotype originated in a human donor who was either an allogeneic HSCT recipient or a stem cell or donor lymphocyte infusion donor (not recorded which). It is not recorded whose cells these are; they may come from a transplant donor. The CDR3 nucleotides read TGTGCCAGCAGCCAAGATGGAGCGTATGGCTACACCTTC. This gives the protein CASSQDGAYGYTF. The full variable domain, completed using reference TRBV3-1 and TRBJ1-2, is DTAVSQTPKYLVTQMGNDKSIKCEQNLGHDTMYWYKQDSKKFLKIMFSYNNKELIINETVPNRFSPKSPDKAHLNLHINSLELGDSAVYFCASSQDGAYGYTFGSGTRLTVV.